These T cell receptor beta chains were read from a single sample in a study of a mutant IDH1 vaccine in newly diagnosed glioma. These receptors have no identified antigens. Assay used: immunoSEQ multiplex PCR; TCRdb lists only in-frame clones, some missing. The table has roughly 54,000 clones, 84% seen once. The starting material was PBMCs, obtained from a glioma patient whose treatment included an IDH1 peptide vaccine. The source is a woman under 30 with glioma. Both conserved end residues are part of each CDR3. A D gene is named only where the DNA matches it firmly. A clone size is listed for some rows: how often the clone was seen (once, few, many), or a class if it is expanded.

CASSSQRDHYGYTF TGTGCCAGCAGTTCCCAGAGAGACCACTATGGCTACACCTTC TRBV6-1 . . TRBJ1-2
CASSKDRVETQYF TGTGCCAGCAGTAAGGACAGGGTTGAGACCCAGTACTTC TRBV7-7 TRBD1 . TRBJ2-5
CASSEEPVTEAFF TGTGCCAGCAGTGAAGAGCCAGTCACTGAAGCTTTCTTT TRBV2 . . TRBJ1-1
CASSVAGTGEQFF TGTGCCAGCAGCGTGGCTGGGACCGGGGAGCAGTTCTTC TRBV9 . once TRBJ2-1
CASSLQVSRVNTEAFF TGTGCCAGCAGCTTACAGGTTAGCCGGGTGAACACTGAAGCTTTCTTT TRBV7-9 . few TRBJ1-1
CASSQNRAGYTF TGCGCCAGCAGCCAGAACAGGGCTGGCTACACCTTC TRBV4-1 . . TRBJ1-2
CASSWTGSYSEQYF TGTGCCAGCTCCTGGACAGGGAGTTACTCCGAGCAGTACTTC TRBV18 TRBD1 . TRBJ2-7
CASSLGLGAGEQFF TGCGCCAGCAGCTTGGGGCTGGGGGCAGGTGAGCAGTTCTTC TRBV5-1 . once TRBJ2-1
CASSTPRAGYYEQYF TGTGCCAGTAGTACACCTCGCGCAGGGTACTACGAGCAGTACTTC TRBV19 . few TRBJ2-7
CASSFLGDRYGYTF TGTGCCAGCAGCTTCCTCGGGGACAGATATGGCTACACCTTC TRBV5-6 TRBD1 . TRBJ1-2
CASSPRRGAGTGELFF TGTGCCAGCAGCCCTAGGAGGGGGGCCGGGACCGGGGAGCTGTTTTTT TRBV7-2 . . TRBJ2-2
CASSFGAGGQYEQFF TGTGCCAGCAGCTTCGGTGCGGGGGGGCAGTATGAGCAGTTCTTC TRBV7-2 TRBD2 . TRBJ2-1
CASSVGTSGQETQYF TGTGCCAGCAGTGTTGGGACTAGCGGACAAGAGACCCAGTACTTC TRBV5-6 TRBD2 . TRBJ2-5
CASSYSRDRYNEQFF TGTGCCAGCAGCTACTCGCGGGACAGATACAATGAGCAGTTCTTC TRBV7-8 . . TRBJ2-1
CASRPDRAPSYEQYF TGTGCCAGCAGACCCGACAGGGCACCTTCCTACGAGCAGTACTTC TRBV7-9 TRBD1 . TRBJ2-7
CASSLEVGRDYGYTF TGTGCCAGCAGCTTAGAAGTAGGGAGAGACTATGGCTACACCTTC TRBV7-2 . . TRBJ1-2
CASSGQGKNEQFF TGTGCCAGCAGTGGACAGGGAAAGAATGAGCAGTTCTTC TRBV6-1 TRBD1 . TRBJ2-1
CAISTEEKGTGGYTF TGTGCCATCAGCACCGAGGAGAAGGGAACGGGCGGCTACACCTTC TRBV10-3 . . TRBJ1-2
CASSELAGVGIQYF TGTGCCAGTAGTGAACTAGCGGGGGTAGGCATTCAGTACTTC TRBV19 TRBD2 . TRBJ2-4
CASSLEAVTYEQYF TGCGCCAGCAGCTTGGAAGCGGTAACCTACGAGCAGTACTTC TRBV5-1 . . TRBJ2-7
CASSDTLTSGDTDTQYF TGTGCCAGCAGTGACACTTTGACTAGCGGGGACACAGATACGCAGTATTTT TRBV6-4 TRBD2 . TRBJ2-3
CASSSGLAGTGELFF TGTGCCAGCAGCTCCGGACTAGCCGGCACCGGGGAGCTGTTTTTT TRBV5-8 TRBD2 . TRBJ2-2
CASSFPQQGDGYEQYF TGTGCCAGCAGCTTTCCGCAACAGGGGGATGGGTACGAGCAGTACTTC TRBV7-8 TRBD1 . TRBJ2-7
CASSQYRDRGILGEQYF TGCGCCAGCAGCCAATATCGCGACAGGGGGATCCTAGGCGAGCAGTACTTC TRBV4-1 TRBD1 . TRBJ2-7
CASSLGQGDTEAFF TGTGCCAGCTCACTGGGACAGGGGGACACTGAAGCTTTCTTT TRBV18 TRBD1 . TRBJ1-1
CASSDRVGSGNTIYF TGCGCCAGCAGCGACAGGGTTGGTAGTGGAAACACCATATATTTT TRBV5-1 TRBD1 . TRBJ1-3
CASSLGGQLFYNEQFF TGTGCCAGCAGCTTAGGGGGACAGCTTTTCTACAATGAGCAGTTCTTC TRBV7-3 TRBD1 . TRBJ2-1
CASSLELGRGGEQYF TGCGCCAGCAGCTTGGAACTCGGGAGAGGCGGCGAGCAGTACTTC TRBV5-1 . . TRBJ2-7
CASIEGGSVYNEQFF TGTGCCAGCATCGAGGGCGGGAGTGTCTACAATGAGCAGTTCTTC TRBV6-1 TRBD2 . TRBJ2-1
CASSVEAGGSYEQYF TGTGCCAGCAGCGTAGAGGCAGGGGGCAGTTACGAGCAGTACTTC TRBV9 TRBD1 . TRBJ2-7
CAISDSDRVSGNTIYF TGTGCCATCAGTGATTCGGACAGAGTCTCTGGAAACACCATATATTTT TRBV10-3 . . TRBJ1-3
CASSFTGTGLVLTF TGTGCCAGCAGCTTTACCGGGACAGGGCTCGTCCTGACTTTC TRBV5-4 TRBD1 . TRBJ2-6
CASSVGVGRTGRQVDTEAFF TGTGCCAGCAGCGTAGGAGTTGGGAGAACCGGGAGACAGGTGGACACTGAAGCTTTCTTT TRBV9 . . TRBJ1-1
CASSSRGGATDTQYF TGTGCCAGCAGTTCGCGGGGGGGGGCCACAGATACGCAGTATTTT TRBV5-4 TRBD2 . TRBJ2-3
CASSLDPVPGTDTQYF TGTGCCAGCAGCTTAGACCCGGTTCCGGGCACAGATACGCAGTATTTT TRBV7-2 . . TRBJ2-3
CASSWGGRVRMNTEAFF TGTGCCAGCAGCTGGGGGGGCAGGGTTCGGATGAACACTGAAGCTTTCTTT TRBV7-9 . once TRBJ1-1
CASSDNAQGAYEQYF TGTGCCAGCAGTGATAATGCCCAGGGGGCGTACGAGCAGTACTTC TRBV25-1 TRBD1 . TRBJ2-7
CASSLADSAGEYEQYF TGTGCCAGCAGCTTGGCAGACTCCGCGGGAGAGTACGAGCAGTACTTC TRBV5-4 TRBD2 . TRBJ2-7
CASSPSLSFRAFSYEQYF TGCGCCAGCAGCCCCTCACTAAGCTTCCGGGCCTTCTCCTACGAGCAGTACTTC TRBV5-1 . once TRBJ2-7
CASSIGVRSSTGELFF TGTGCCAGCAGCATAGGGGTCAGGTCTAGCACCGGGGAGCTGTTTTTT TRBV5-4 . . TRBJ2-2
CASSDVAGSNTGELFF TGTGCCAGCAGTGACGTAGCGGGCTCGAACACCGGGGAGCTGTTTTTT TRBV6-4 TRBD2 few TRBJ2-2
CASTASGSGYEQYF TGTGCCAGCACCGCTAGCGGGAGCGGGTACGAGCAGTACTTC TRBV6-1 TRBD2 . TRBJ2-7
CASVKGLGIDTQYF TGCGCCAGCGTTAAGGGCCTTGGTATTGATACGCAGTATTTT TRBV5-1 . . TRBJ2-3
CASSVASGGVGKTQYF TGTGCCAGCAGCGTAGCCAGCGGGGGGGTCGGAAAGACCCAGTACTTC TRBV9 TRBD2 . TRBJ2-5
CASSLFGSNYGYTF TGTGCCAGCAGCTTATTCGGGTCCAACTATGGCTACACCTTC TRBV11-2 . once TRBJ1-2
CASSPRGGSSYNEQFF TGTGCCAGCAGCCCCCGAGGAGGTAGCTCCTACAATGAGCAGTTCTTC TRBV9 . . TRBJ2-1
CASSAQTGRETEAFF TGTGCCAGCAGCGCGCAGACAGGGAGGGAAACTGAAGCTTTCTTT TRBV9 TRBD1 . TRBJ1-1
CAWMFRTSGGYTF TGTGCCTGGATGTTTAGGACTTCTGGTGGCTACACCTTC TRBV30 . . TRBJ1-2
CASSLVPSGGPPYNEQFF TGTGCCAGCAGCTTAGTCCCTTCCGGGGGGCCTCCCTACAATGAGCAGTTCTTC TRBV7-2 . once TRBJ2-1
CASSFPLGQGTDTQYF TGCGCCAGCAGCTTTCCCTTAGGACAGGGGACCGATACGCAGTATTTT TRBV5-1 TRBD1 once TRBJ2-3
CASSHRSSGTSNTFRGGYTF TGTGCCAGCAGCCATCGGTCGTCCGGGACATCCAACACTTTCAGGGGGGGCTACACCTTC TRBV14 TRBD1 . TRBJ1-2
CASSWTSMNTEAFF TGCGCCAGCAGCTGGACCTCTATGAACACTGAAGCTTTCTTT TRBV5-1 . . TRBJ1-1
CASSQEPTRGSGELFF TGCGCCAGCAGCCAGGAGCCGACTAGGGGATCCGGGGAGCTGTTTTTT TRBV4-3 . . TRBJ2-2
CASSLRNSRDTQYF TGTGCCAGCAGCTTGCGGAACAGCCGAGATACGCAGTATTTT TRBV5-8 . . TRBJ2-3
CASSSGPLSHQPQHF TGTGCCAGCAGCTCCGGACCGCTATCCCATCAGCCCCAGCATTTT TRBV13 . . TRBJ1-5
CASSLLGQLGTEAFF TGTGCCAGCAGCTTACTCGGACAGTTGGGCACTGAAGCTTTCTTT TRBV5-6 . few TRBJ1-1
CASNEGGFHNSPLHF TGTGCCAGCAACGAGGGGGGATTTCATAATTCACCCCTCCACTTT TRBV14 . . TRBJ1-6
CASRPSGQAYEQYF TGTGCCAGCAGACCATCGGGACAGGCCTACGAGCAGTACTTC TRBV7-9 TRBD1 . TRBJ2-7